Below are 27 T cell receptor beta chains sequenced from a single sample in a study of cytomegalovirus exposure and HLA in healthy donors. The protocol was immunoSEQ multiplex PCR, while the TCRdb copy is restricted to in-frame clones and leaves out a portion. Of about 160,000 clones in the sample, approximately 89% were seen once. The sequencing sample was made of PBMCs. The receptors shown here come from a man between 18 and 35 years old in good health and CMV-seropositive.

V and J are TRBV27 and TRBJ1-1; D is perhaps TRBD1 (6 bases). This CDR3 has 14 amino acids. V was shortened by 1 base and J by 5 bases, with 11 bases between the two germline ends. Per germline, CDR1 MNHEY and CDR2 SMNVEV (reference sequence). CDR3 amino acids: CASSLYREGTEAFF. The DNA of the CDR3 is TGTGCCAGCAGTTTATACAGGGAGGGGACTGAAGCTTTCTTT.

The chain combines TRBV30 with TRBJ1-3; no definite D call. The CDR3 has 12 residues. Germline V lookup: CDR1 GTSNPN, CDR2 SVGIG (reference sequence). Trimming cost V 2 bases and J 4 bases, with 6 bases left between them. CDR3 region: CAWSSLGNTIYF. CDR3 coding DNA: TGTGCCTGGAGTTCTCTGGGAAACACCATATATTTT.

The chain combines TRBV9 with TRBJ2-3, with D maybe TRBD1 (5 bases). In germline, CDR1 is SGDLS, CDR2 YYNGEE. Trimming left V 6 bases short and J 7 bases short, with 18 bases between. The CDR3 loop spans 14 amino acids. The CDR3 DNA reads TGTGCCAGCACTATAGACAGTTCTACTTATACGCAGTATTTT. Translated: CASTIDSSTYTQYF. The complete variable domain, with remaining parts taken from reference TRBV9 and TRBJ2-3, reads DSGVTQTPKHLITATGQRVTLRCSPRSGDLSVYWYQQSLDQGLQFLIQYYNGEERAKGNILERFSAQQFPDLHSELNLSSLELGDSALYFCASTIDSSTYTQYFGPGTRLTVL.

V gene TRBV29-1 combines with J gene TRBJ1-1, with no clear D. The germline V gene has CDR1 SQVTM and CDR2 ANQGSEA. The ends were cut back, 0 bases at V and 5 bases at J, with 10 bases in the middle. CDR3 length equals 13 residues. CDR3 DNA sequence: TGCAGCGTTGAAGATCCTCCGGGGACTGAAGCTTTCTTT. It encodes CSVEDPPGTEAFF.

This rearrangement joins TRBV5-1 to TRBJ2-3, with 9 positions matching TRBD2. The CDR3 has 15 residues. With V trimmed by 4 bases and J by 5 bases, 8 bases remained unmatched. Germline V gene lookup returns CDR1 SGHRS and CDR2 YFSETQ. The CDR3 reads CASSVRGRAGDTQYF. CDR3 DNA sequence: TGCGCCAGCAGCGTACGCGGGAGGGCCGGAGATACGCAGTATTTT.

The DNA of the CDR3 is TGCGCCAGCAGCTTGGGAAACGGACTAGCGGGAGACTACGAGCAGTACTTC. It yields the protein CASSLGNGLAGDYEQYF. V usage is TRBV5-1 and J usage is TRBJ2-7, with 13 bases fitting TRBD2. Trimming took 0 bases from V and 3 from J; bases not matched to a gene: 6. CDR1 and CDR2 from the germline V gene are SGHRS and YFSETQ. The CDR3 totals 17 residues.

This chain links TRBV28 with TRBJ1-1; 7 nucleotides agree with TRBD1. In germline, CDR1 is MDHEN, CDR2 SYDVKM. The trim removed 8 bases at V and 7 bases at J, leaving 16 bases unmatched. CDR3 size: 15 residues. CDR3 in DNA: TGTGCCAGCTGGACCGGGCTAACAGGGGATATTGAAGCTTTCTTT. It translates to CASWTGLTGDIEAFF.

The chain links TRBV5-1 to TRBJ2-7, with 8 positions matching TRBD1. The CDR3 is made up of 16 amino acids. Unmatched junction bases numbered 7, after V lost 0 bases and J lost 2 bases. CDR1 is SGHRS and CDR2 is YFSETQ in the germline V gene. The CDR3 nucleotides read TGCGCCAGCAGCTTGGCCCAGACAGGGGCTCCCTACGAGCAGTACTTC. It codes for CASSLAQTGAPYEQYF.

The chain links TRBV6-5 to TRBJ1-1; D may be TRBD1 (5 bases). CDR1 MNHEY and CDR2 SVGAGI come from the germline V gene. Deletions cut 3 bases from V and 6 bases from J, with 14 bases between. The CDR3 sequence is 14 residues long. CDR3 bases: TGTGCCAGCAGTTATGGGCAGGGAGGCGCTGAAGCTTTCTTT. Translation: CASSYGQGGAEAFF.

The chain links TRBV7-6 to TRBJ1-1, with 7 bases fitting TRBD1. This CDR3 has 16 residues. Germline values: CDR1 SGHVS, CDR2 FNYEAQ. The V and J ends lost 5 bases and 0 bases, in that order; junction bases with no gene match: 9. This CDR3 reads CASSLTYRGMNTEAFF. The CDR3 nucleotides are TGTGCCAGCAGCCTAACTTACAGGGGTATGAACACTGAAGCTTTCTTT.

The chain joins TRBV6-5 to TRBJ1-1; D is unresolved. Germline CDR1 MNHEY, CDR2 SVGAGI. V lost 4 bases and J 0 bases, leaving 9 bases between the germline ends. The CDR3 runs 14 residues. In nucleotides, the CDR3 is TGTGCCAGCAGTTTGACAATTTTGAACACTGAAGCTTTCTTT. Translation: CASSLTILNTEAFF.

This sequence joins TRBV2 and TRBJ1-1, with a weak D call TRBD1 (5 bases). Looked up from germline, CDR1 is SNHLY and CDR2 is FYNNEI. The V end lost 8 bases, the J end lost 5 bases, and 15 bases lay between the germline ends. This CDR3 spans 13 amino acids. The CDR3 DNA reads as TGTGCCAGCCTTTGGGGGAGGAAGACTGAAGCTTTCTTT. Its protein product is CASLWGRKTEAFF. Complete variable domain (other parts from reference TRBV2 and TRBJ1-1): EPEVTQTPSHQVTQMGQEVILRCVPISNHLYFYWYRQILGQKVEFLVSFYNNEISEKSEIFDDQFSVERPDGSNFTLKIRSTKLEDSAMYFCASLWGRKTEAFFGQGTRLTVV.

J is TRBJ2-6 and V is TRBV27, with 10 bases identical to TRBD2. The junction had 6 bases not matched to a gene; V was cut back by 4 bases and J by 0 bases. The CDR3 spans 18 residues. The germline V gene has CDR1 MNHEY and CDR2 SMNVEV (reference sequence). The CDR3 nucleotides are TGTGCCAGCAGTTCTAGACTAGCGGGTTTCTCTGGGGCCAACGTCCTGACTTTC. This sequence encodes CASSSRLAGFSGANVLTF.

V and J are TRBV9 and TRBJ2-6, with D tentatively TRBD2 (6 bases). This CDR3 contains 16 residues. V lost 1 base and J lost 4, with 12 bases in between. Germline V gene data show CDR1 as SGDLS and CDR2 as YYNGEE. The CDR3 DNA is TGTGCCAGCAGCGTAAATTGGGGGGTCGGGGCCAACGTCCTGACTTTC. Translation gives CASSVNWGVGANVLTF.

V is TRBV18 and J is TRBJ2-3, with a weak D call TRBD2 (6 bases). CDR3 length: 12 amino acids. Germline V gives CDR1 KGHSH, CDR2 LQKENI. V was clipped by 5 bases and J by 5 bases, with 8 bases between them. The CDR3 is CASSSGEDTQYF. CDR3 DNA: TGTGCCAGCTCATCGGGAGAAGATACGCAGTATTTT.

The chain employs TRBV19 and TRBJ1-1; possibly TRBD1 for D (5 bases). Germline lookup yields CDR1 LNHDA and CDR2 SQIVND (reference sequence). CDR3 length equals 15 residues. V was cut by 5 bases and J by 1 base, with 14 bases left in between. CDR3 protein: CASSFIGGTNTEAFF. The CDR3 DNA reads TGTGCCAGTAGTTTCATTGGGGGGACGAACACTGAAGCTTTCTTT.

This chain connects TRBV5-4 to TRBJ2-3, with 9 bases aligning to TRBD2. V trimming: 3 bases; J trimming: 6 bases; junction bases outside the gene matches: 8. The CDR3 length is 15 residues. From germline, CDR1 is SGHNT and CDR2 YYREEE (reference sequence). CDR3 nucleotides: TGTGCCAGCAGCTCCCGTAGCGGGAGAGGGGATACGCAGTATTTT. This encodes CASSSRSGRGDTQYF. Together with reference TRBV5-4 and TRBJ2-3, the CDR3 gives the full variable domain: ETGVTQSPTHLIKTRGQQVTLRCSSQSGHNTVSWYQQALGQGPQFIFQYYREEENGRGNFPPRFSGLQFPNYSSELNVNALELDDSALYLCASSSRSGRGDTQYFGPGTRLTVL.

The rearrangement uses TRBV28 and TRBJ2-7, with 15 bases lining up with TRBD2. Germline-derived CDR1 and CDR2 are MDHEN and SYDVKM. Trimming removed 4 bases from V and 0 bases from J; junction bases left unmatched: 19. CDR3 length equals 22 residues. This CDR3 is CASSWGTLLGLAGGQSSYEQYF. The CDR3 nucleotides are TGTGCCAGCAGTTGGGGGACACTTCTGGGACTAGCGGGAGGACAGAGCTCCTACGAGCAGTACTTC. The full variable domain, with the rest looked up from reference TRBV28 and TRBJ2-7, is DVKVTQSSRYLVKRTGEKVFLECVQDMDHENMFWYRQDPGLGLRLIYFSYDVKMKEKGDIPEGYSVSREKKERFSLILESASTNQTSMYLCASSWGTLLGLAGGQSSYEQYFGPGTRLTVT.

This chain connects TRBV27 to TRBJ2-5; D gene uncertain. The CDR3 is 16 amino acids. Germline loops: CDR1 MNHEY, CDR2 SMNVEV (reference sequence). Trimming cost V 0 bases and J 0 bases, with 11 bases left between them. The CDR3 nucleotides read TGTGCCAGCAGTTTATCTCGGTCTTGGTACCAAGAGACCCAGTACTTC. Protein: CASSLSRSWYQETQYF.

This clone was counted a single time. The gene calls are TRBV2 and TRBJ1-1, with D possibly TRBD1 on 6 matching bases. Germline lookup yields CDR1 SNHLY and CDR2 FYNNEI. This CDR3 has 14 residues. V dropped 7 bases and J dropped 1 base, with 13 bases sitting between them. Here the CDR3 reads CASKGGSENTEAFF. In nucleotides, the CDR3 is TGTGCCAGCAAGGGGGGGTCCGAGAACACTGAAGCTTTCTTT.

For the CDR3, the DNA is TGCGCCAGCAGCCAAGATCCTTGGGGAGGAGGCAATGAGCAGTTCTTC. Its translation: CASSQDPWGGGNEQFF. The chain uses TRBV4-1 and TRBJ2-1, with D maybe TRBD2 (6 bases). Germline V gene data show CDR1 as MGHRA and CDR2 as YSYEKL. V was clipped by 0 bases and J by 6 bases, with 15 bases between them. There are 16 residues in the CDR3.

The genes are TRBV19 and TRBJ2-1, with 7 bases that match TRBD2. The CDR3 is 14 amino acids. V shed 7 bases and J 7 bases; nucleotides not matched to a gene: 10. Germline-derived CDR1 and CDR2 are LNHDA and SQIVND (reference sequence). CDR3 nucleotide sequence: TGTGCCAGTACTACATGGGGAGGGCAAAATGAGCAGTTCTTC. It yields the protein CASTTWGGQNEQFF.

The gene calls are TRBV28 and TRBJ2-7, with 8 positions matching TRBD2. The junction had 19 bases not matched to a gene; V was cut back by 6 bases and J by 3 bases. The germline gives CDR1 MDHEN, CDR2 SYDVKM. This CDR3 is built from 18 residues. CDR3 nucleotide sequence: TGTGCCAGCAGAGCCTATAGGAGCGGGAGCCCCGGGTTCTACGAGCAGTACTTC. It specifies CASRAYRSGSPGFYEQYF.

In DNA form, the CDR3 reads TGTGCCAGCAGCTGGGACAGGGGATCAGGCGAGCAGTACTTC. Protein: CASSWDRGSGEQYF. The rearrangement joins TRBV5-5 to TRBJ2-7, with TRBD1 matching over 10 bases. The CDR3 spans 14 residues. The J segment lost 6 bases and the V segment lost 3 bases, leaving 6 bases of the junction unmatched. In germline, CDR1 is SGHKS, CDR2 YYEKEE (reference sequence).

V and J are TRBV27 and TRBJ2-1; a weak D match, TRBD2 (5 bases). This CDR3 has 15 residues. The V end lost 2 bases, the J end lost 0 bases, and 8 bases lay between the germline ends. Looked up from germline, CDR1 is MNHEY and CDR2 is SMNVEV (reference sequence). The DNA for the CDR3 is TGTGCCAGCAGTTTAGAGGGAAGCTCCTACAATGAGCAGTTCTTC. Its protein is CASSLEGSSYNEQFF.

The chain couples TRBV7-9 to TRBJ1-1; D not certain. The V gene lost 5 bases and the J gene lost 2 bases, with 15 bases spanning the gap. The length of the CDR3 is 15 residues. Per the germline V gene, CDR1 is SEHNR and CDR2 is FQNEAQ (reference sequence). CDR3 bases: TGTGCCAGCAGCCCAGAAACGGGAGGCAACACTGAAGCTTTCTTT. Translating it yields CASSPETGGNTEAFF.

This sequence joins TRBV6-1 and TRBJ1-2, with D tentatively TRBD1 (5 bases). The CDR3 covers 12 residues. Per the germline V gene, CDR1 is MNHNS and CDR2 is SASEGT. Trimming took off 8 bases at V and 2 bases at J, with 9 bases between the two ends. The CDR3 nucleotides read TGTGCCAGCCGGGACTTCAACTATGGCTACACCTTC. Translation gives CASRDFNYGYTF.